This is a list of T cell receptor beta chains from one sample in a study of Tregs in tolerant kidney transplant recipients. Repertoires were generated with immunoSEQ multiplex PCR, while TCRdb's copy carries only in-frame clones and drops some. The table has around 70,000 clones, roughly 92% seen once. The sequencing used CD8+ T cells from blood, collected before the transplant. These receptors were collected from a human donor who received a combined kidney and bone marrow transplant. CDR3s include the opening cysteine and the closing phenylalanine or tryptophan.

cdr3_aa: CASNRVQETQYF; j_call: TRBJ2-5; v_call: TRBV28
cdr3_aa: CASILLGHPYEQYF; j_call: TRBJ2-7; v_call: TRBV6-5
cdr3_aa: CASSLSASGSYEQYF; j_call: TRBJ2-7; v_call: TRBV7-8
cdr3_aa: CASSTDNRGVTQYF; j_call: TRBJ2-3; v_call: TRBV7-9
cdr3_aa: CASSGSGTGLDGYTF; j_call: TRBJ1-2; v_call: TRBV6-1
cdr3_aa: CASSLGTYYEQYF; j_call: TRBJ2-7; v_call: TRBV11-2
cdr3_aa: CASSTVLVTDTQYF; j_call: TRBJ2-3; v_call: TRBV7-9
cdr3_aa: CASNFPRGIYEQYF; j_call: TRBJ2-7; v_call: TRBV11-3
cdr3_aa: CASSLIGSYEQYF; j_call: TRBJ2-7; v_call: TRBV5-4
cdr3_aa: CASSPRVRGYEQYF; j_call: TRBJ2-7; v_call: TRBV28
cdr3_aa: CASGQGNSPLHF; j_call: TRBJ1-6; v_call: TRBV27
cdr3_aa: CASSQGPSSYNEQFF; j_call: TRBJ2-1; v_call: TRBV27
cdr3_aa: CASSLVSGIDYGYTF; j_call: TRBJ1-2; v_call: TRBV13
cdr3_aa: CASSQDLSETQYF; j_call: TRBJ2-5; v_call: TRBV4-3
cdr3_aa: CASSMPGVYNEQFF; j_call: TRBJ2-1; v_call: TRBV19
cdr3_aa: CATSRRGANQPQHF; j_call: TRBJ1-5; v_call: TRBV15
cdr3_aa: CASSEASGTPTGELFF; j_call: TRBJ2-2; v_call: TRBV6-1
cdr3_aa: CASSYSALHEQFF; j_call: TRBJ2-1; v_call: TRBV6-5
cdr3_aa: CASSRGGNQPQHF; j_call: TRBJ1-5; v_call: TRBV28
cdr3_aa: CASSEFPTGNTEAFF; j_call: TRBJ1-1; v_call: TRBV11-2
cdr3_aa: CASSLGGQETQYF; j_call: TRBJ2-5; v_call: TRBV7-7
cdr3_aa: CSGAGGSGYTF; j_call: TRBJ1-2; v_call: TRBV29-1
cdr3_aa: CACQNPGQHYEQYF; j_call: TRBJ2-7; v_call: TRBV30
cdr3_aa: CASSLIAGGFYEQYF; j_call: TRBJ2-7; v_call: TRBV13
cdr3_aa: CATSRAERFDEQFF; j_call: TRBJ2-1; v_call: TRBV15
cdr3_aa: CASSQEGGRPNEKLFF; j_call: TRBJ1-4; v_call: TRBV4-2
cdr3_aa: CASTGGETQYF; j_call: TRBJ2-5; v_call: TRBV5-6
cdr3_aa: CATAGRGNTEAFF; j_call: TRBJ1-1; v_call: TRBV7-9
cdr3_aa: CASSSYSANQYF; j_call: TRBJ2-5; v_call: TRBV11-3
cdr3_aa: CASSLNYGYTF; j_call: TRBJ1-2; v_call: TRBV6-6
cdr3_aa: CASSYTGTGNTIYF; j_call: TRBJ1-3; v_call: TRBV6-1
cdr3_aa: CASSLAGVVVDTQYF; j_call: TRBJ2-3; v_call: TRBV11-2
cdr3_aa: CASSWVLAGQHNEQFF; j_call: TRBJ2-1; v_call: TRBV7-2
cdr3_aa: CASSSYGDNEQFF; j_call: TRBJ2-1; v_call: TRBV11-3
cdr3_aa: CASSIAGGGELFF; j_call: TRBJ2-2; v_call: TRBV19
cdr3_aa: CASSLGQNSPLHF; j_call: TRBJ1-6; v_call: TRBV19
cdr3_aa: CASSLGGTGLTEAFF; j_call: TRBJ1-1; v_call: TRBV7-9
cdr3_aa: CAWSVRKGQKNEKLFF; j_call: TRBJ1-4; v_call: TRBV30
cdr3_aa: CASSHRTEGAREKLFF; j_call: TRBJ1-4; v_call: TRBV4-3
cdr3_aa: CAWGQGPLEAFF; j_call: TRBJ1-1; v_call: TRBV30
cdr3_aa: CATSRQGAGKPQHF; j_call: TRBJ1-5; v_call: TRBV15